The rows below give T cell receptor beta chains drawn from one sample of a study of response to subunit inactivated influenza vaccine. One entry per CDR3 protein, called by TCRdb with MiXCR from the RT-PCR reads. Among roughly 650,000 distinct CDR3 sequences listed, about 15% were seen once. The material was PBMCs from blood, obtained 14 days before vaccination. The origin of the receptors is a man aged 45-60 years who received an inactivated influenza vaccine. The CDR3 runs from the conserved cysteine through the conserved F or W. The order of the fields is J gene, clone size, D gene, V gene, CDR3 protein, CDR3 DNA. A D gene is named only where the DNA matches it firmly. For some rows the clone size is stated as once, few or many, or as a class when expanded; others skip it.

TRBJ2-3 - - TRBV7-2 CASSLYAGAGADTQYF TGTGCCAGCAGCTTATACGCGGGGGCGGGAGCAGATACGCAGTATTTT
TRBJ1-3 - - TRBV9 CASSVEAGVGNTIYF TGTGCCAGCAGCGTAGAGGCAGGGGTAGGAAACACCATATATTTT
TRBJ2-5 - TRBD2 TRBV7-2 CASSSWTSGSGETQYF TGTGCCAGCAGCTCATGGACTAGCGGGAGTGGAGAGACCCAGTACTTC
TRBJ1-5 - - TRBV30 CAWSVMGPNQPQHF TGTGCCTGGAGTGTAATGGGGCCCAATCAGCCCCAGCATTTT
TRBJ1-1 few - TRBV12-3/TRBV12-4 CASSPEPGSMNTEAFF TGTGCCAGCAGTCCAGAGCCGGGGTCCATGAACACTGAAGCTTTCTTT
TRBJ2-7 - TRBD2 TRBV6-2/TRBV6-3 CASSYRPRTSGSYEQYF TGTGCCAGCAGTTACCGACCTCGGACTAGCGGGAGCTACGAGCAGTACTTC
TRBJ1-5 many - TRBV12-3/TRBV12-4 CASSLGGGRNQPQHF TGTGCCAGCAGCCTCGGGGGGGGGCGAAATCAGCCCCAGCATTTT
TRBJ1-4 - TRBD1 TRBV7-8 CASSLALYDRGWKLFF TGTGCCAGCAGCTTAGCGCTGTATGACAGGGGTTGGAAACTGTTTTTT
TRBJ1-5 - - TRBV28 CASSLWGDSNQPQHF TGTGCCAGCAGTTTATGGGGGGATAGCAATCAGCCCCAGCATTTT
TRBJ2-3 - - TRBV4-3 CASSQDGAHGSVDTQYF TGCGCCAGCAGCCAAGATGGGGCTCACGGGTCGGTGGATACGCAGTATTTT
TRBJ2-5 - - TRBV9 CASSVAGGQETQYF TGTGCCAGCAGCGTGGCAGGAGGTCAAGAGACCCAGTACTTC
TRBJ2-7 few TRBD2 TRBV20-1 CSAKGLAGGPYEQYF TGCAGTGCTAAGGGACTAGCGGGAGGGCCGTACGAGCAGTACTTC
TRBJ2-5 few - TRBV20-1 CSASAFLETQYF TGCAGTGCTAGCGCGTTCCTGGAGACCCAGTACTTC
TRBJ2-1 - TRBD2 TRBV18 CASSPPDGRSYNEQFF TGTGCCAGCTCACCACCGGACGGGAGGTCCTACAATGAGCAGTTCTTC
TRBJ2-1 - - TRBV9 CASSAGPHGADEQFF TGTGCCAGCAGCGCCGGGCCCCACGGCGCCGATGAGCAGTTCTTC
TRBJ1-1 many - TRBV29-1 CSVEDPDSNTEAFF TGCAGCGTTGAAGACCCCGACAGCAACACTGAAGCTTTCTTT
TRBJ1-6 - - TRBV7-2 CASSRVGGANSPLHF TGTGCCAGCAGTCGAGTCGGCGGGGCGAATTCACCCCTCCACTTT
TRBJ2-1 many TRBD2 TRBV12-3/TRBV12-4 CASSVSGGAGEQFF TGTGCCAGCAGTGTTAGCGGGGGGGCGGGTGAGCAGTTCTTC
TRBJ2-7 - - TRBV7-3 CASNSFGTCSYEQYF TGTGCCAGCAACTCCTTCGGGACCTGCTCCTACGAGCAGTACTTC
TRBJ2-1 many - TRBV3-1 CASQPGLATYNEQFF TGTGCCAGTCAGCCGGGCCTAGCGACGTACAATGAGCAGTTCTTC
TRBJ2-7 many - TRBV29-1 CSVGEQGIEQYF TGCAGCGTAGGAGAACAGGGAATCGAGCAGTACTTC
TRBJ2-2 - - TRBV28 CASSRNRDPVGGELFF TGTGCCAGCAGTCGGAACCGGGACCCCGTGGGCGGGGAGCTGTTTTTT
TRBJ1-4 - - TRBV5-5 CASSPLGWAGQEKLFF TGTGCCAGCAGCCCCCTGGGGTGGGCAGGGCAAGAAAAACTGTTTTTT
TRBJ1-5 few - TRBV6-1 CASRLQGTRQPQHF TGTGCCAGCAGACTACAGGGTACAAGACAGCCCCAGCATTTT
TRBJ1-6 - - TRBV28 CASSFEGVGYSPLHF TGTGCCAGCAGTTTTGAGGGTGTAGGTTATTCACCCCTCCACTTT
TRBJ2-4 - TRBD1 TRBV19 CASNRQGGGNIQYF TGTGCCAGTAATCGACAGGGTGGTGGAAACATTCAGTACTTC
TRBJ2-2 few TRBD2 TRBV7-2 CASRPPGLPTGELFF TGTGCCAGCAGACCCCCGGGACTACCCACCGGGGAGCTGTTTTTT
TRBJ1-1 few - TRBV5-1 CASSFFGGEGTEAFF TGCGCCAGCAGCTTTTTTGGGGGCGAAGGCACTGAAGCTTTCTTT
TRBJ1-1 few - TRBV9 CASSLGQYYTEAFF TGTGCCAGCAGCCTTGGACAATATTACACTGAAGCTTTCTTT
TRBJ2-7 many TRBD2 TRBV5-1 CASSPGTSGSRDEQYF TGCGCCAGCAGCCCCGGGACTAGCGGGAGTAGGGACGAGCAGTACTTC
TRBJ2-3 - TRBD2 TRBV19 CASSGGADTQYF TGTGCCAGTTCGGGAGGCGCAGATACGCAGTATTTT
TRBJ2-2 few - TRBV3-1 CASSRYEGTGELFF TGTGCCAGCAGCCGGTACGAGGGGACCGGGGAGCTGTTTTTT
TRBJ1-6 few - TRBV9 CASSVEQGNSPLHF TGTGCCAGCAGCGTAGAACAGGGTAATTCACCCCTCCACTTT
TRBJ2-5 - TRBD1 TRBV20-1 CSARSITGGGETQYF TGCAGTGCTAGGTCAATAACAGGGGGAGGAGAGACCCAGTACTTC
TRBJ1-5 - TRBD1 TRBV20-1 CSARVPGQGNQPQHF TGCAGTGCTAGAGTTCCGGGACAGGGCAATCAGCCCCAGCATTTT
TRBJ2-1 few TRBD2 TRBV5-5 CASSLSGGTNEQFF TGTGCCAGCAGCTTGAGCGGGGGAACCAATGAGCAGTTCTTC
TRBJ2-3 - - TRBV12-3/TRBV12-4 CASSPGTGLGTQYF TGTGCCAGCAGTCCAGGAACAGGGTTGGGTACGCAGTATTTT
TRBJ1-3 - - TRBV6-1 CASSNLGGGSGNTIYF TGTGCCAGCAGCAATCTAGGTGGGGGCTCTGGAAACACCATATATTTT
TRBJ2-7 - - TRBV15 CATSRDAGAPSYEQYF TGTGCCACCAGCAGAGATGCGGGGGCTCCCTCCTACGAGCAGTACTTC
TRBJ2-2 - - TRBV4-1 CASSQGVYGTMTANTGELFF TGCGCCAGCAGCCAAGGGGTATACGGCACGATGACAGCGAACACCGGGGAGCTGTTTTTT
TRBJ2-1 few TRBD1 TRBV6-1 CASRGRTGGFNEQFF TGTGCCAGCAGGGGAAGGACAGGGGGCTTCAATGAGCAGTTCTTC
TRBJ2-3 - TRBD1 TRBV28 CASRTGQGAYTQYF TGTGCCAGCAGGACGGGACAGGGGGCTTATACGCAGTATTTT
TRBJ2-7 many - TRBV20-1 CSAMSGTSSEEQYF TGCAGTGCTATGTCCGGGACTTCCTCGGAGGAGCAGTACTTC
TRBJ2-1 - - TRBV30 CAWSVRGGYNEQFF TGTGCCTGGAGTGTAAGGGGGGGATACAATGAGCAGTTCTTC
TRBJ1-1 many TRBD1 TRBV5-1 CASSPTGQTNTEAFF TGCGCCAGCAGCCCCACGGGACAGACGAACACTGAAGCTTTCTTT
TRBJ2-5 few TRBD2 TRBV10-2 CASMLLAGQETQYF TGCGCCAGCATGCTTTTAGCGGGGCAAGAGACCCAGTACTTC
TRBJ2-7 - - TRBV7-9 CASSLAGADEQYF TGTGCCAGCAGCTTAGCGGGGGCTGACGAGCAGTACTTC
TRBJ2-7 few TRBD1 TRBV3-1 CASSQAGTGPYEQYF TGTGCCAGCAGCCAAGCCGGGACAGGCCCCTACGAGCAGTACTTC
TRBJ2-7 few - TRBV10-3 CAISGQYDYEQYF TGTGCCATCAGTGGACAGTACGACTACGAGCAGTACTTC
TRBJ1-1 - TRBD1 TRBV6-5 CASSWSGGQAFF TGTGCCAGCAGTTGGTCAGGGGGGCAAGCTTTCTTT
TRBJ2-1 - - TRBV6-2/TRBV6-3 CASSSPGGGSYNEQFF TGTGCCAGCAGCTCCCCCGGGGGAGGATCCTACAATGAGCAGTTCTTC
TRBJ2-1 many TRBD2 TRBV5-1 CASSLGGTSSVDEQFF TGCGCCAGCAGCTTGGGGGGGACTAGCTCAGTCGATGAGCAGTTCTTC
TRBJ2-3 few - TRBV18 CASSPVTSVGDTQYF TGTGCCAGCTCACCAGTAACTAGTGTGGGAGATACGCAGTATTTT
TRBJ2-1 few TRBD1 TRBV11-2 CASSPGTGAGNEQFF TGTGCCAGCAGCCCCGGGACAGGGGCAGGTAATGAGCAGTTCTTC
TRBJ2-7 - TRBD1 TRBV5-1 CASSRDSKAYEQYF TGCGCCAGCAGCCGGGACAGTAAGGCCTACGAGCAGTACTTC
TRBJ2-2 - TRBD2 TRBV11-2 CASRTFRGGSNTGELFF TGTGCCAGCAGAACCTTTCGCGGGGGATCGAACACCGGGGAGCTGTTTTTT
TRBJ1-1 - - TRBV5-1 CASSPEARRTTEAFF TGCGCCAGCAGCCCGGAGGCCAGGCGGACCACTGAAGCTTTCTTT
TRBJ2-5 many - TRBV7-8 CASRPGRTKETQYF TGTGCCAGCAGGCCCGGACGGACAAAAGAGACCCAGTACTTC
TRBJ2-7 few TRBD2 TRBV27 CASSWRTVAGGSSYEQYF TGTGCCAGCAGCTGGCGCACAGTAGCGGGAGGGAGCTCCTACGAGCAGTACTTC